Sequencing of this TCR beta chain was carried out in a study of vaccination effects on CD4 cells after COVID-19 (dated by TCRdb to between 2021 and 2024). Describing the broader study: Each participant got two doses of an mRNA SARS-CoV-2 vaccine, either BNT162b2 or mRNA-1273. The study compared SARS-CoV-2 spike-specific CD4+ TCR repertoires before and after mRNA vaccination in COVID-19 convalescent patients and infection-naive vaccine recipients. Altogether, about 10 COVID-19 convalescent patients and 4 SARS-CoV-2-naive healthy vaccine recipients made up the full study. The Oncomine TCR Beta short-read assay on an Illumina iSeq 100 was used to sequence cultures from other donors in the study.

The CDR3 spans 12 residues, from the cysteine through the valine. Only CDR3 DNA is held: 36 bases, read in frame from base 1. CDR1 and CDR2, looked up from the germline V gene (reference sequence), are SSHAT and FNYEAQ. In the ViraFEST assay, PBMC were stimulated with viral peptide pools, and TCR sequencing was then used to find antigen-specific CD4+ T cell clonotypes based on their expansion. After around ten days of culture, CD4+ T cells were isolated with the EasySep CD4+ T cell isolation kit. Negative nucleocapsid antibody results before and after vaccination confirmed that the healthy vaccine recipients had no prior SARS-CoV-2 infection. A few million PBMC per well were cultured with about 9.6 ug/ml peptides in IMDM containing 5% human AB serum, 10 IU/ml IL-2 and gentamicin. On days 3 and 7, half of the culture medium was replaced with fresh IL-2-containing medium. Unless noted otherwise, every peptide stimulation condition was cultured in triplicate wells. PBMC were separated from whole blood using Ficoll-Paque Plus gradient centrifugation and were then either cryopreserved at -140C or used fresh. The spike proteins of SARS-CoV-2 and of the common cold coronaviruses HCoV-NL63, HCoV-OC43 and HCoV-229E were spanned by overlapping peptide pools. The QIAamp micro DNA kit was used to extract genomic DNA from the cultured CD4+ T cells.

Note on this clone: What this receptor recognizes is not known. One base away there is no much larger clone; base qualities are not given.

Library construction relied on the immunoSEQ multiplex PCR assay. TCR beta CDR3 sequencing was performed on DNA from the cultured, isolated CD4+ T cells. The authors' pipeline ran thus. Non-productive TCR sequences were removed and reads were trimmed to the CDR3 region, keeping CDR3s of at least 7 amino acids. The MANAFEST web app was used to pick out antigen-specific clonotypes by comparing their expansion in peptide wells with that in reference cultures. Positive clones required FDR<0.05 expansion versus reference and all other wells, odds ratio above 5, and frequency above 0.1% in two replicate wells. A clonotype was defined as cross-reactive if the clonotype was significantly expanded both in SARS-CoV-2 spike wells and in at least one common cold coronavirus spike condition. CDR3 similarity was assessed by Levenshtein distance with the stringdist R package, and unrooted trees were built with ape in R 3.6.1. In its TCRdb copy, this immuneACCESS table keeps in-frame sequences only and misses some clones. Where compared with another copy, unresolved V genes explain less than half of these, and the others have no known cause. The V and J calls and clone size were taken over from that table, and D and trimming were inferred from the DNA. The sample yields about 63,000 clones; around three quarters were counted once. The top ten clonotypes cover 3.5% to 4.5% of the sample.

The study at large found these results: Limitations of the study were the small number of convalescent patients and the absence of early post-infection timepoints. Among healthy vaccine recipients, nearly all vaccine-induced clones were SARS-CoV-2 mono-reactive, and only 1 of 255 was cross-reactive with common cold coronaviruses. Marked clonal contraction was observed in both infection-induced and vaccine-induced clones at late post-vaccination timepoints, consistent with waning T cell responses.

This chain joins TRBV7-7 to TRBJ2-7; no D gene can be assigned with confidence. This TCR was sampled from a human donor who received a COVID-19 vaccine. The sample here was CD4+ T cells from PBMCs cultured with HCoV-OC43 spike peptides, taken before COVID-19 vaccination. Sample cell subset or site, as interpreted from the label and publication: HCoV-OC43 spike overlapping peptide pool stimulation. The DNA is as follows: TGTGCCAGCAGCTTAGCGTCTTTACGAGTATGGGTC. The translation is CASSLASLRVWV.